Following are 13 T cell receptor beta chains from one sample sequenced in a study of blood T cell repertoires in COVID-19 (dated by TCRdb to the early 2020s). Library preparation employed the immunoSEQ multiplex PCR assay. TCRdb holds this immuneACCESS table with in-frame rearrangements only. Some clones are missing; in checked studies, unresolved V genes explain under half, and the rest has no known cause. Here the sample has about 100,000 clones; more than 80% occur a single time. Less than 6% of the sample belongs to the ten largest clones. Specimen: peripheral blood. All receptors derive from an elderly man with COVID-19, enrolled during active disease.

This sequence joins TRBV19 and TRBJ2-7; 10 nucleotides match TRBD2. This CDR3 spans 15 amino acids. Germline values: CDR1 LNHDA, CDR2 SQIVND (reference sequence). J gave up 10 bases and V 0 bases, and 9 bases lay outside the gene matches. CDR3 DNA sequence: TGTGCCAGTAGTATAGATTCCAGCGGGAGGGCGGGCCAGTACTTC. It translates to CASSIDSSGRAGQYF.

CDR3 bases: TGTGCCAGCAGTTTATACGCGGGGGGGATGAACACTGAAGCTTTCTTT. It yields the protein CASSLYAGGMNTEAFF. The chain has TRBV27 and TRBJ1-1, with D maybe TRBD1 (5 bases). Trimming pared 1 base from V and 0 bases from J, leaving 12 bases between. This CDR3 is 16 amino acids long. Germline CDR1 reads MNHEY; CDR2 reads SMNVEV (reference sequence).

This chain uses TRBV3-1 (or the pseudogene TRBV3-2) with TRBJ1-4, with D perhaps TRBD1 (6 bases). Germline CDR1 LGHDT, CDR2 YNNKEL (reference sequence). CDR3 length equals 14 residues. Trimming took 5 bases from V and 8 from J, leaving 15 bases between them. CDR3 sequence: CASSTVRRGEKLFF. DNA for the CDR3: TGTGCCAGCAGCACCGTTAGAAGGGGGGAAAAACTGTTTTTT.

This sequence joins TRBV16 and TRBJ1-6; D is uncertain. This CDR3 contains 13 residues. Germline CDR1 reads KGHSY; CDR2 reads FQNENV. V dropped 0 bases and J dropped 8 bases, with 5 bases sitting between them. The DNA of the CDR3 is TGTGCCAGCAGCCAATCCGGGGATTCACCCCTCCACTTT. This sequence encodes CASSQSGDSPLHF.

The table lists this clone with a count of one. The chain employs TRBV19 and TRBJ1-2; 10 bases are shared with TRBD1. V shed 3 bases and J 0 bases; nucleotides not matched to a gene: 7. CDR3 length equals 17 residues. Germline V gene data show CDR1 as LNHDA and CDR2 as SQIVND (reference sequence). As DNA, the CDR3 is TGTGCCAGTAGTATGCCGACAGGGGGCCGGGCTAACTATGGCTACACCTTC. It translates to CASSMPTGGRANYGYTF.

This chain links TRBV14 with TRBJ1-2; 8 bases align to TRBD1. In germline, CDR1 is SGHDN, CDR2 FVKESK. CDR3 length equals 17 residues. V shed 3 bases, J shed 3 bases, and the junction held 12 bases outside the gene matches. For the CDR3, the DNA is TGTGCCAGCAGCCAGAAAAGGGCAGGGGGCGTCTACTATGGCTACACCTTC. Amino acids: CASSQKRAGGVYYGYTF.

The chain carries TRBV19 and TRBJ1-1, with D unresolved. The V gene's germline CDR1 is LNHDA and CDR2 SQIVND (reference sequence). CDR3 length: 14 amino acids. With 3 bases removed from V and 3 bases from J, the gap between germline ends came to 11 bases. The CDR3 sequence is CASSMRRGYTEAFF. DNA for the CDR3: TGTGCCAGTAGTATGAGGCGGGGTTACACTGAAGCTTTCTTT.

The chain recombines TRBV2 with TRBJ1-1; D is uncertain. This CDR3 contains 14 residues. Germline V gives CDR1 SNHLY, CDR2 FYNNEI. The V end was cut by 5 bases, the J end by 5 bases, with 15 bases between. The CDR3 nucleotides read TGTGCCAGCAGTCTGCAGGAGGGAAGGACTGAAGCTTTCTTT. Amino acid sequence: CASSLQEGRTEAFF.

This clone was detected only once. This chain joins TRBV20-1 and TRBJ1-6, with a tentative D call TRBD1 (6 bases). There are 14 residues in the CDR3. V dropped 3 bases and J dropped 5 bases, with 11 bases sitting between them. Per germline, CDR1 DFQATT and CDR2 SNEGSKA (reference sequence). The DNA for the CDR3 is TGCAGTGCTAGTCCAGGGGCTGATAATTCACCCCTCCACTTT. Amino acids: CSASPGADNSPLHF.

This clone occurred once. The chain recombines TRBV29-1 with TRBJ2-7; TRBD1 agrees at 8 bases. This CDR3 is 14 amino acids long. J gave up 0 bases and V 4 bases, and 5 bases lay outside the gene matches. CDR1 and CDR2 from the germline V gene are SQVTM and ANQGSEA. CDR3 DNA sequence: TGCAGCGTTGCAGGGGGCACGAGCTCCTACGAGCAGTACTTC. Translation gives CSVAGGTSSYEQYF.

The V call is TRBV7-8, the J call TRBJ2-1; 12 bases fit TRBD2. The CDR3 length is 18 residues. The trim removed 5 bases at V and 0 bases at J, leaving 8 bases unmatched. Germline CDR1 and CDR2: SGHVS and FQNEAQ. The CDR3 DNA reads as TGTGCCAGCAGCCCAACGACTAGCGGGGGCCTCTCCTACAATGAGCAGTTCTTC. Translating gives CASSPTTSGGLSYNEQFF.

The chain carries TRBV9 and TRBJ2-7; a possible D gene is TRBD2 (6 bases). The V end was cut by 3 bases, the J end by 5 bases, with 33 bases between. The length of the CDR3 is 20 residues. Per the germline V gene, CDR1 is SGDLS and CDR2 is YYNGEE. CDR3 nucleotides: TGTGCCAGCAGCGGTCAGGGCGGGGTAAATGGGCCTGGGCTTCGGGACGAGCAGTACTTC. It translates to CASSGQGGVNGPGLRDEQYF.

This rearrangement joins TRBV6-5 to TRBJ1-2; TRBD1 agrees at 7 bases. The CDR3 runs 12 residues. The germline gives CDR1 MNHEY, CDR2 SVGAGI. J gave up 8 bases and V 6 bases, and 6 bases lay outside the gene matches. As DNA, the CDR3 is TGTGCCAGCAGCTGGACAGGCCGGGGCTACACCTTC. Its protein is CASSWTGRGYTF.